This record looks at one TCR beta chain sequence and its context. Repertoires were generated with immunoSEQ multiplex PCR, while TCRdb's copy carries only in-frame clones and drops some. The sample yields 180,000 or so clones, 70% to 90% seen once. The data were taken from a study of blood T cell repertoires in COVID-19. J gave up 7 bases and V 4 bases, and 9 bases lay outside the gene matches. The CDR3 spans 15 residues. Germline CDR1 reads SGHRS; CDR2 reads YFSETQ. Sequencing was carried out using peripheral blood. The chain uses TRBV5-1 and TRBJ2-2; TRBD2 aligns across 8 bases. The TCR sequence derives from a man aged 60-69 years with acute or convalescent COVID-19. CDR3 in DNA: TGCGCCAGCAGCGCCGGGACTAGTGGGATCGGGGAGCTGTTTTTT. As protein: CASSAGTSGIGELFF.